These 7 T cell receptor beta chains were all obtained from the same sample, sequenced in a study of cytomegalovirus exposure and HLA in healthy donors. Both 60 Vbeta primers and 13 Jbeta primers went into the PCR. Profiled with immunoSEQ multiplex PCR; TCRdb holds only in-frame clones, not every one. The sample shows 60,000 to 70,000 clones, 60% to 80% of them seen only once. The sequencing sample was made of PBMCs. The source of these receptors is a woman in her forties in good health and CMV-seropositive.

This clone was picked up a small number of times. J is TRBJ1-2 and V is TRBV9; unclear D gene. The germline CDR1 and CDR2 sequences are SGDLS and YYNGEE. V gave up 1 base and J gave up 3 bases, with 7 bases separating them. The CDR3 spans 13 residues. The CDR3 sequence is CASSVSGDYGYTF. The CDR3 region has the DNA TGTGCCAGCAGCGTAAGCGGAGACTATGGCTACACCTTC.

This sequence joins TRBV29-1 and TRBJ1-2; weak D call: TRBD1 (5 bases). Between the trimmed V and J ends, which lost 3 bases and 8 bases, there was a span of 10 bases. The CDR3 length is 11 residues. Germline-derived CDR1 and CDR2 are SQVTM and ANQGSEA. Here the CDR3 reads CSVEGPRGYTF. DNA for the CDR3: TGCAGCGTTGAGGGGCCCAGAGGCTACACCTTC. Complete variable domain (other parts from reference TRBV29-1 and TRBJ1-2): SAVISQKPSRDICQRGTSLTIQCQVDSQVTMMFWYRQQPGQSLTLIATANQGSEATYESGFVIDKFPISRPNLTFSTLTVSNMSPEDSSIYLCSVEGPRGYTFGSGTRLTVV.

The V call is TRBV6-1, the J call TRBJ2-3; 9 nucleotides match TRBD2. With 4 bases clipped from V and 8 bases from J, the junction kept 10 bases outside the gene matches. CDR3 length equals 15 residues. Looked up from germline, CDR1 is MNHNS and CDR2 is SASEGT. The CDR3 spells CASSVRGGAGVTQYF. The CDR3 nucleotides are TGTGCCAGCAGTGTTCGCGGGGGGGCAGGAGTTACGCAGTATTTT.

The CDR3 protein is CASSLGGVSGANVLTF. CDR3 DNA sequence: TGTGCCAGCAGCTTAGGGGGCGTCTCTGGGGCCAACGTCCTGACTTTC. The chain carries TRBV11-3 and TRBJ2-6, with D perhaps TRBD1 (5 bases). V shed 1 base and J shed 0 bases, with 7 bases lying between them. Germline V gene lookup returns CDR1 SGHNT and CDR2 YENEEA. The CDR3 consists of 16 residues.

This chain uses TRBV9 with TRBJ2-2, with 8 bases fitting TRBD1. Germline CDR1 SGDLS, CDR2 YYNGEE. The J segment lost 7 bases and the V segment lost 3 bases, leaving 8 bases of the junction unmatched. The CDR3 length is 15 residues. For the CDR3, the DNA is TGTGCCAGCAGCGCCCTCAGGGGGCGCGGCGGGGAGCTGTTTTTT. Residues: CASSALRGRGGELFF.

This chain links TRBV14 with TRBJ1-2; D is uncertain. The germline gives CDR1 SGHDN, CDR2 FVKESK. There are 13 residues in the CDR3. Trimming pared 1 base from V and 4 bases from J, leaving 7 bases between. The CDR3 reads CASSQGRGYGYTF. DNA of the CDR3: TGTGCCAGCAGCCAAGGGCGAGGCTATGGCTACACCTTC.

The rearrangement links TRBV6-1 to TRBJ2-7, with 10 bases identical to TRBD2. J was trimmed by 5 bases and V by 8 bases; bases with no gene match: 9. The CDR3 extends over 14 amino acids. The V gene's germline CDR1 is MNHNS and CDR2 SASEGT. The CDR3: CASQRSGGANEQYF. CDR3 DNA: TGTGCCAGCCAAAGGAGCGGGGGGGCAAACGAGCAGTACTTC.